The 14 T cell receptor beta chains presented below share a single source sample, sequenced in a study of PD-1 blockade in classical Hodgkin lymphoma. Documented time point: cycle 4 day 1 (C4D1), after less than 7 weeks of nivolumab. Every patient relapsed after autologous stem cell transplantation, and brentuximab vedotin exposure varied. Using magnetic negative selection, the CD4+ T cells were separated out of thawed PBMCs. Profiled with immunoSEQ multiplex PCR; TCRdb holds only in-frame clones, not every one. The profile shows almost 20,000 clones, roughly 85% of them singletons. The sequenced sample was CD4+ T cells from blood, obtained before the fourth cycle of nivolumab. The receptors were gathered from a human donor with classical Hodgkin lymphoma.

The genes are TRBV30 and TRBJ2-2, with D unresolved. This CDR3 is 15 amino acids long. CDR1 is GTSNPN and CDR2 is SVGIG in the germline V gene (reference sequence). Trimming cost V 0 bases and J 6 bases, with 14 bases left between them. The CDR3 is CAWSVFRSSPGELFF. CDR3 sequence (DNA): TGTGCCTGGAGTGTCTTCCGTAGTTCCCCCGGGGAGCTGTTTTTT.

The chain recombines TRBV7-3 with TRBJ2-5, with 7 bases lining up with TRBD2. Losses at the gene ends were 3 bases for V and 4 bases for J; bases not matched to a gene: 2. The CDR3 is 13 residues long. Looked up from germline, CDR1 is SGHTA and CDR2 is FQGTGA. CDR3 sequence reads: CASSFGLGETQYF. CDR3 coding DNA: TGTGCCAGCAGCTTTGGACTAGGAGAGACCCAGTACTTC.

This clone was recorded once. The chain couples TRBV10-3 to TRBJ2-7; D is possibly TRBD2 (6 bases). The V end lost 4 bases, the J end lost 4 bases, and 14 bases lay between the germline ends. From germline, CDR1 is ENHRY and CDR2 SYGVKD. This CDR3 has 14 amino acids. The CDR3 DNA reads TGTGCCATCAGTGCGCGGGGAGGAGAATACGAGCAGTACTTC. Amino acids: CAISARGGEYEQYF.

This clone was counted a single time. This sequence joins TRBV28 and TRBJ2-3; D perhaps matches TRBD2 (5 bases). The CDR3 totals 17 residues. The germline V gene encodes CDR1 MDHEN and CDR2 SYDVKM. V lost 8 bases to trimming and J lost 2 bases, with 23 bases between them. As DNA, the CDR3 is TGTGCCAGCGGACTCATGGGGTACAGAACCAACACAGATACGCAGTATTTT. Protein: CASGLMGYRTNTDTQYF. The whole variable domain, filled in from reference TRBV28 and TRBJ2-3, reads DVKVTQSSRYLVKRTGEKVFLECVQDMDHENMFWYRQDPGLGLRLIYFSYDVKMKEKGDIPEGYSVSREKKERFSLILESASTNQTSMYLCASGLMGYRTNTDTQYFGPGTRLTVL.

J is TRBJ2-1 and V is TRBV18; D uncertain. The ends were cut back, 4 bases at V and 4 bases at J, with 5 bases in the middle. The CDR3 has 12 amino acids. Per the germline V gene, CDR1 is KGHSH and CDR2 is LQKENI. CDR3 in DNA: TGTGCCAGCTCACTGATTTACAATGAGCAGTTCTTC. Translating gives CASSLIYNEQFF.

J is TRBJ1-1 and V is TRBV6-1, with D unresolved. The CDR3 sequence is 12 residues long. From germline, CDR1 is MNHNS and CDR2 SASEGT. With 6 bases removed from V and 0 bases from J, the gap between germline ends came to 5 bases. The CDR3 protein is CASRRVNTEAFF. The CDR3, as DNA: TGTGCCAGCAGGCGTGTGAACACTGAAGCTTTCTTT.

The rearrangement uses TRBV7-2 and TRBJ2-1; the match to TRBD2 covers 9 bases. The V gene end was trimmed by 6 bases and the J gene end by 4 bases; junction bases not matched to a gene: 13. The germline V gene has CDR1 SGHTA and CDR2 FQGNSA. CDR3 length equals 17 residues. The CDR3 sequence: CASSLRTVAGAYNEQFF. CDR3 sequence (DNA): TGTGCCAGCAGTCTCCGGACCGTAGCGGGAGCGTACAATGAGCAGTTCTTC.

The chain combines TRBV2 with TRBJ2-7, with D perhaps matching TRBD2 (5 bases). The CDR3 covers 14 residues. The V end lost 7 bases, the J end lost 0 bases, and 13 bases lay between the germline ends. Germline CDR1 reads SNHLY; CDR2 reads FYNNEI. In nucleotides, the CDR3 is TGTGCCAGCACCCTCACTAGTGCCTCCTACGAGCAGTACTTC. Translated, it gives CASTLTSASYEQYF.

The chain is built from TRBV19 and TRBJ1-5; D may be TRBD1 (5 bases). V lost 6 bases, J lost 4 bases, and 22 bases lay in between. The CDR3 covers 17 residues. The V gene's germline CDR1 is LNHDA and CDR2 SQIVND (reference sequence). Written as DNA, the CDR3 is TGTGCCAGTAGATTACGTCCGGGACCGGCACAGAATCAGCCCCAGCATTTT. It encodes CASRLRPGPAQNQPQHF.

The CDR3, as DNA: TGTGCCAGCTCACCACCGGGAACAGGTGGAAACATTCAGTACTTC. Protein: CASSPPGTGGNIQYF. The gene calls are TRBV18 and TRBJ2-4; possibly TRBD1 for D (5 bases). This CDR3 is built from 15 residues. The V gene's germline CDR1 is KGHSH and CDR2 LQKENI. V lost 0 bases and J lost 6, with 12 bases in between.

This chain's CDR3 is CASSLAVGLAGRRSYEQYF. CDR3 nucleotides: TGTGCCAGCAGCTTAGCGGTGGGGCTAGCGGGAAGGAGGTCCTACGAGCAGTACTTC. The rearrangement links TRBV7-1 to TRBJ2-7; TRBD2 aligns across 9 bases. TRBV7-1 is labeled an ORF, and its function is uncertain. After removal of 4 bases from V and 1 base from J, the junction contained 17 bases not matched to a gene. CDR3 length: 19 amino acids.

V and J are TRBV7-9 and TRBJ1-4; possible D gene TRBD1, 5 bases. Trimming left V 2 bases short and J 4 bases short, with 11 bases between. Germline assignment: CDR1 SEHNR and CDR2 FQNEAQ (reference sequence). This CDR3 region has 15 residues. The CDR3, as DNA: TGTGCCAGCAGCTTACGGACACCTGGTAATGAAAAACTGTTTTTT. It yields the protein CASSLRTPGNEKLFF.

The genes are TRBV5-1 and TRBJ2-3; 7 bases map to TRBD2. Germline V lookup: CDR1 SGHRS, CDR2 YFSETQ. This CDR3 is 16 amino acids long. Trimming cost V 0 bases and J 3 bases; bases outside gene matches: 7. The DNA for the CDR3 is TGCGCCAGCAGCTTGGGGGGCGGGAGCCGGACAGATACGCAGTATTTT. It codes for CASSLGGGSRTDTQYF.

The chain combines TRBV7-9 with TRBJ2-5; TRBD2 is a possible D gene (5 bases). Looked up from germline, CDR1 is SEHNR and CDR2 is FQNEAQ (reference sequence). CDR3 size: 15 residues. The germline V and J ends were trimmed by 3 bases and 2 bases, with 13 bases remaining between them. Here the CDR3 DNA reads TGTGCCAGCAGCTTCCAAGGACTGGAGCAAGAGACCCAGTACTTC. It encodes CASSFQGLEQETQYF.